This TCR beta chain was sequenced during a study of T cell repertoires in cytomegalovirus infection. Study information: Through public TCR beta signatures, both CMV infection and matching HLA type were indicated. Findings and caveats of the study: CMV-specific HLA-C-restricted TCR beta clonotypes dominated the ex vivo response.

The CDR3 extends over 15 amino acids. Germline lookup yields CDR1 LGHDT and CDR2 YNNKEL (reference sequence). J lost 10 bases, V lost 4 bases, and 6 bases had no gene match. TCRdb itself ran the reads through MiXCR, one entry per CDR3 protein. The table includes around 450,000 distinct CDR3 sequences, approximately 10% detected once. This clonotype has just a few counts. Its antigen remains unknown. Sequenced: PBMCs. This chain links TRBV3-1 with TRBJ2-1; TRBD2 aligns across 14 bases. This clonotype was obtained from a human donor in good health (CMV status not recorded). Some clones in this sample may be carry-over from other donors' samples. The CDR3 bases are TGTGCCAGCAGCCCGACTAGCGGGAGGGTATGGGAGCAGTTCTTC. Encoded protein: CASSPTSGRVWEQFF.